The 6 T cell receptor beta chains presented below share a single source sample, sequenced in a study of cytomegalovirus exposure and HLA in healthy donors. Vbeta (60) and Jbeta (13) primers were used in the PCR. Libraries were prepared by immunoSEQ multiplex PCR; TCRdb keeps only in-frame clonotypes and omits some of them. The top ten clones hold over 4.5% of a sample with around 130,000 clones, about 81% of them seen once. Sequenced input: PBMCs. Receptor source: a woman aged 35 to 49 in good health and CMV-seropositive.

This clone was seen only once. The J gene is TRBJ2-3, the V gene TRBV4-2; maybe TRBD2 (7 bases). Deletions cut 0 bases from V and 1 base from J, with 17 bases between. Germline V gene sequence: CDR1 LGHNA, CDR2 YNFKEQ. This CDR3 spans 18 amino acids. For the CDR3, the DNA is TGTGCCAGCAGCCAAGATCCCCGGGGGGCCGGAGGCACAGATACGCAGTATTTT. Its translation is CASSQDPRGAGGTDTQYF.

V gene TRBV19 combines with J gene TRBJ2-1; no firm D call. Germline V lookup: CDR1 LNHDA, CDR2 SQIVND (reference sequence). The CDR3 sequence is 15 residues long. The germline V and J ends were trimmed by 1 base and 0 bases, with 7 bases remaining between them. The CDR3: CASSIVFSSYNEQFF. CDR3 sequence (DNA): TGTGCCAGTAGTATAGTTTTTAGCTCCTACAATGAGCAGTTCTTC. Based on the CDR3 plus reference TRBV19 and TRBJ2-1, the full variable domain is DGGITQSPKYLFRKEGQNVTLSCEQNLNHDAMYWYRQDPGQGLRLIYYSQIVNDFQKGDIAEGYSVSREKKESFPLTVTSAQKNPTAFYLCASSIVFSSYNEQFFGPGTRLTVL.

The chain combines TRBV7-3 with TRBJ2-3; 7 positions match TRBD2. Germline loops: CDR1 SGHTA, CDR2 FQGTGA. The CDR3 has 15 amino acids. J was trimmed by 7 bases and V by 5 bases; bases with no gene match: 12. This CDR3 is CASSHSHSSGNTQYF. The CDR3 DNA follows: TGTGCCAGCAGCCACTCCCACTCTAGCGGTAATACGCAGTATTTT.

CDR3 in amino acids: CASSWGSGRSQETQYF. CDR3 coding DNA: TGTGCCAGCAGCTGGGGGAGCGGGAGAAGCCAAGAGACCCAGTACTTC. The chain is built from TRBV5-4 and TRBJ2-5; TRBD2 aligns across 8 bases. Germline CDR1 reads SGHNT; CDR2 reads YYREEE (reference sequence). V shed 3 bases, J shed 1 base, and the junction held 8 bases outside the gene matches. The CDR3 spans 16 residues.

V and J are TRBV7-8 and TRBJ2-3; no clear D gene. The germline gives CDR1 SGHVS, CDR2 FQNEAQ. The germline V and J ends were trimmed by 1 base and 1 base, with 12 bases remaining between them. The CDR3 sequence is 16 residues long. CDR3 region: CASSLDAPRGTDTQYF. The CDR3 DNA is TGTGCCAGCAGCTTAGATGCGCCGCGAGGCACAGATACGCAGTATTTT.

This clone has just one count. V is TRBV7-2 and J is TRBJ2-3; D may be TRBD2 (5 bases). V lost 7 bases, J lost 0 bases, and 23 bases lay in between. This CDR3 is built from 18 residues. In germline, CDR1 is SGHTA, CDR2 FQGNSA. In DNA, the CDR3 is TGTGCCAGCACCACAAGGTTACAACTAGTGGGGAGCACAGATACGCAGTATTTT. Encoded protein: CASTTRLQLVGSTDTQYF.